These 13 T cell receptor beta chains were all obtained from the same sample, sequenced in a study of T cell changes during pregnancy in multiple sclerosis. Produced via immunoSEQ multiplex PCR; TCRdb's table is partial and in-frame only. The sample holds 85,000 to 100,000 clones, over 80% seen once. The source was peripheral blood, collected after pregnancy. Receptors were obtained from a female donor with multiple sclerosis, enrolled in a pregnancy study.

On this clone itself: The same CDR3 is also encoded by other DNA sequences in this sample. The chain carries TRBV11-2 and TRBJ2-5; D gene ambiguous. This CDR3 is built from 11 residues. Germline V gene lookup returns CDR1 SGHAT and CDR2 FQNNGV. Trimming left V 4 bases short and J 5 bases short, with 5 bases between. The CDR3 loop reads CASSSGETQYF. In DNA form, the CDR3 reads TGTGCCAGCAGCTCCGGGGAGACCCAGTACTTC.

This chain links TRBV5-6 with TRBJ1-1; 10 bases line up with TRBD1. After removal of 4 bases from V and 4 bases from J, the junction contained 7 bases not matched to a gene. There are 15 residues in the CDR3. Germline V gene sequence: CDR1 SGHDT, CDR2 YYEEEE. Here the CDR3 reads CASSPDRGRGTEAFF. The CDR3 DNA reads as TGTGCCAGCAGCCCCGACAGGGGGCGAGGCACTGAAGCTTTCTTT.

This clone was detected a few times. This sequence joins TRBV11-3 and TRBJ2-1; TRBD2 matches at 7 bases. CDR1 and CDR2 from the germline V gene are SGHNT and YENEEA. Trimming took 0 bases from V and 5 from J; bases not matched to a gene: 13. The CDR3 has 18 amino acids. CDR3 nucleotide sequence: TGTGCCAGCAGCTTAGACCAGGGCGGGAGTAGCGTACACAATGAGCAGTTCTTC. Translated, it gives CASSLDQGGSSVHNEQFF.

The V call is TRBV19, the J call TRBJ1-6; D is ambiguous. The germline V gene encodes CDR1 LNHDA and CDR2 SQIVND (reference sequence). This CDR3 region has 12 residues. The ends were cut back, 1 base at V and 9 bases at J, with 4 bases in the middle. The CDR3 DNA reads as TGTGCCAGTAGTATAGGAGGTTCACCCCTCCACTTT. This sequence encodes CASSIGGSPLHF.

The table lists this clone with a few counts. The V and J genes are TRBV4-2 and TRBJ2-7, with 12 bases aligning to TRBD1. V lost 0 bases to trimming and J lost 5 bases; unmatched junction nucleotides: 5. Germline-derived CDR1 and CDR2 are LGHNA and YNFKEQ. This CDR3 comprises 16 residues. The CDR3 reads CASSQETGTGGDEQYF. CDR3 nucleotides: TGTGCCAGCAGCCAAGAAACCGGGACAGGGGGCGACGAGCAGTACTTC.

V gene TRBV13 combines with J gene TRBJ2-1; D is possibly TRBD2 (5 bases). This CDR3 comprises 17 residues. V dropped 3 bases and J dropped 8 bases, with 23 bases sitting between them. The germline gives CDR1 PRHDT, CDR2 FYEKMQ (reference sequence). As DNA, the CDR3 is TGTGCCAGCAGCTTGGAAGGACTCTCCCCACAAGACTATGAGCAGTTCTTC. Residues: CASSLEGLSPQDYEQFF.

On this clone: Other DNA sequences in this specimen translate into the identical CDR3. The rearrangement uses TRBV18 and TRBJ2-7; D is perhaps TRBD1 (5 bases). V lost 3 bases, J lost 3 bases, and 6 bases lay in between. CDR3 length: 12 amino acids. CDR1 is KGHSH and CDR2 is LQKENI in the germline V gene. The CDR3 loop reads CASSPDIYEQYF. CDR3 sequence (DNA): TGTGCCAGCTCACCGGACATCTACGAGCAGTACTTC.

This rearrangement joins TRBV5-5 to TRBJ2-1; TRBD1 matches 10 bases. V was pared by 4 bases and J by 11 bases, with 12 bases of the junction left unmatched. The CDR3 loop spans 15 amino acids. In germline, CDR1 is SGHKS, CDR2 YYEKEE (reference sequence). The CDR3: CASSLRSRDRGQQFF. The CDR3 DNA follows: TGTGCCAGCAGCCTAAGATCCCGGGACAGGGGTCAGCAGTTCTTC.

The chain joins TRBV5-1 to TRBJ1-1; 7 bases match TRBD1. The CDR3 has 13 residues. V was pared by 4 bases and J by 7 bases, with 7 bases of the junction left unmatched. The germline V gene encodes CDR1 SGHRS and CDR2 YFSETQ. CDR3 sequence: CASSLGTANEAFF. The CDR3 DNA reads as TGCGCCAGCAGCCTAGGGACAGCCAATGAAGCTTTCTTT.

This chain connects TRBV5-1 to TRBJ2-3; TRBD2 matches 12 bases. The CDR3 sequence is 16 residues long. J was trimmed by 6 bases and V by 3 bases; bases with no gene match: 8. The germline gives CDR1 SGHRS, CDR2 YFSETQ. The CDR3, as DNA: TGCGCCAGCAGCTGGCGACTAGCGGGAGAGTCTGATACGCAGTATTTT. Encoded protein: CASSWRLAGESDTQYF.

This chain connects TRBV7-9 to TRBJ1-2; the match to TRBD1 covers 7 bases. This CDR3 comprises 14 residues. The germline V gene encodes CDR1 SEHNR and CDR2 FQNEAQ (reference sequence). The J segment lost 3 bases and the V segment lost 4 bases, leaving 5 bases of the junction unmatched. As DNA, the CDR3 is TGTGCCAGCAGCTCGCGACAGGGAGACTATGGCTACACCTTC. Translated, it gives CASSSRQGDYGYTF.

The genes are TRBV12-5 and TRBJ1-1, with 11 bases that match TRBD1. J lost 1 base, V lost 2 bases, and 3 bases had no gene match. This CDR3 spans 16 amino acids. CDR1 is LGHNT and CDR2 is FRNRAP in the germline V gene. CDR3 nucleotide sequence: TGTGCTAGTGGTTTGCGGACAGGGGGCTGGAACACTGAAGCTTTCTTT. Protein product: CASGLRTGGWNTEAFF.

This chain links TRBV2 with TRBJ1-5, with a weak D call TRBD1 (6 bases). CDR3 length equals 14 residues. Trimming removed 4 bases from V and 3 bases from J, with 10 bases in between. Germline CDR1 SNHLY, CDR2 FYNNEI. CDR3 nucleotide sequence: TGTGCCAGCAGTGTAACAGGGATCAATCAGCCCCAGCATTTT. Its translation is CASSVTGINQPQHF.